A selection of T cell receptor beta chains follows, all from one sample in a study of shared clonotypes between healthy human individuals. Assay: immunoSEQ multiplex PCR; the TCRdb copy retains only in-frame clones and omits some. This table holds a few hundred thousand clones, roughly 84% found once. Sequences were obtained from memory CD8+ T cells sorted from blood. These TCRs come from a man younger than 35 in good health. The CDR3 runs from the conserved cysteine through the conserved F or W. The D gene is left open where the match is weak. Rows give clone size only sometimes, using once, few, many, or a class for an expanded clone.

TRBD2,TRBJ2-3,NA,TRBV5-6,CASSREGVGDTQYF,TGTGCCAGCAGCCGGGAGGGGGTCGGAGATACGCAGTATTTT
NA,TRBJ2-6,NA,TRBV19,CASSLTSFGANVLTF,TGTGCCAGTAGCCTTACTAGCTTTGGGGCCAACGTCCTGACTTTC
NA,TRBJ2-7,NA,TRBV5-6,CASSLAAGSHEQYF,TGTGCCAGCAGCTTGGCCGCCGGATCTCACGAGCAGTACTTC
NA,TRBJ1-2,NA,TRBV2,CASSEAPGNGYTF,TGTGCCAGCAGTGAAGCGCCGGGTAATGGCTACACCTTC
TRBD1,TRBJ2-5,NA,TRBV5-6,CASSFQGAETQYF,TGTGCCAGCAGCTTTCAGGGGGCAGAGACCCAGTACTTC
NA,TRBJ2-3,NA,TRBV18,CASSPQKGANTDTQYF,TGTGCCAGCTCACCACAAAAGGGCGCAAACACAGATACGCAGTATTTT
NA,TRBJ2-7,NA,TRBV10-3,CAISEGATYEQYF,TGTGCCATCAGTGAGGGGGCCACCTACGAGCAGTACTTC
NA,TRBJ2-7,NA,TRBV6-1,CASSEAPIMGLTPYEQYF,TGTGCCAGCAGTGAAGCTCCAATTATGGGCCTTACCCCCTACGAGCAGTACTTC
NA,TRBJ1-4,NA,TRBV13,CASSFRLLGTNEKLFF,TGTGCCAGCAGCTTCCGGCTGTTGGGGACTAATGAAAAACTGTTTTTT
TRBD2,TRBJ2-7,once,TRBV30,CAWKLAGPYEQYF,TGTGCCTGGAAACTAGCGGGTCCCTACGAGCAGTACTTC